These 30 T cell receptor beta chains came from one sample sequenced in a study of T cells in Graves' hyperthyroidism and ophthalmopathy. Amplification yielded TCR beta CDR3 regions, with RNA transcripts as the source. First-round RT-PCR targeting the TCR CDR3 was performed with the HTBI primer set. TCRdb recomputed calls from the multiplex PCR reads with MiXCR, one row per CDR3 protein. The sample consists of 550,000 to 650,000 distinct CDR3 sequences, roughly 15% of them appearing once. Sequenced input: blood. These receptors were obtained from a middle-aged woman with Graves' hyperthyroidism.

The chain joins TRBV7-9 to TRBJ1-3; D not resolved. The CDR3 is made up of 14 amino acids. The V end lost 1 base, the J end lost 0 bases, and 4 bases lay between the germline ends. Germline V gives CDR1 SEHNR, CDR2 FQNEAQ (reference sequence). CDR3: CASSLVPSGNTIYF. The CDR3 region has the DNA TGTGCCAGCAGCTTAGTCCCCTCTGGAAACACCATATATTTT. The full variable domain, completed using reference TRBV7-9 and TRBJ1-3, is DTGVSQNPRHKITKRGQNVTFRCDPISEHNRLYWYRQTLGQGPEFLTYFQNEAQLEKSRLLSDRFSAERPKGSFSTLEIQRTEQGDSAMYLCASSLVPSGNTIYFGEGSWLTVV.

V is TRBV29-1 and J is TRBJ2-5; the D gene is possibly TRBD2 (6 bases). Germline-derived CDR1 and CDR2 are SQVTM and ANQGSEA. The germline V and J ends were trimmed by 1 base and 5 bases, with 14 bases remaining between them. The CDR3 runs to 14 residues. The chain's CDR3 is CSVEGWEDGETQYF. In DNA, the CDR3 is TGCAGCGTTGAAGGGTGGGAGGACGGGGAGACCCAGTACTTC. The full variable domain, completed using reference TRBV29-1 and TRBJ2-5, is SAVISQKPSRDICQRGTSLTIQCQVDSQVTMMFWYRQQPGQSLTLIATANQGSEATYESGFVIDKFPISRPNLTFSTLTVSNMSPEDSSIYLCSVEGWEDGETQYFGPGTRLLVL.

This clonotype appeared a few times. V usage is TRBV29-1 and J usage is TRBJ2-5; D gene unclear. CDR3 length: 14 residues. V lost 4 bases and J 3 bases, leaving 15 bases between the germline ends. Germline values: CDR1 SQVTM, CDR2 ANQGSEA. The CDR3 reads CSVGWRLSEETQYF. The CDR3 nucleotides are TGCAGCGTTGGATGGAGACTCTCCGAAGAGACCCAGTACTTC. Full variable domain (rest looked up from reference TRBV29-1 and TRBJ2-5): SAVISQKPSRDICQRGTSLTIQCQVDSQVTMMFWYRQQPGQSLTLIATANQGSEATYESGFVIDKFPISRPNLTFSTLTVSNMSPEDSSIYLCSVGWRLSEETQYFGPGTRLLVL.

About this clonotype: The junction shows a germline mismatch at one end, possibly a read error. The CDR3 region has the DNA TGTGCCAGCAGTTTCAATTTACTAGCGGGAGGTTTCGAAACCGGGGAGCTGTCTTTT. Amino acids: CASSFNLLAGGFETGELSF. The chain couples TRBV27 to TRBJ2-2, with 12 bases that match TRBD2. Germline V gene data show CDR1 as MNHEY and CDR2 as SMNVEV (reference sequence). The CDR3 is 19 amino acids.

The CDR3 loop reads CASSETGTGYPGELFF. The CDR3 DNA is TGTGCCAGTAGCGAAACCGGGACAGGGTATCCCGGGGAGCTGTTTTTT. The chain uses TRBV19 and TRBJ2-2, with 9 positions matching TRBD1. The V gene's germline CDR1 is LNHDA and CDR2 SQIVND (reference sequence). V lost 6 bases to trimming and J lost 6 bases; unmatched junction nucleotides: 11. There are 16 residues in the CDR3. Variable domain in full (rest from reference TRBV19 and TRBJ2-2): DGGITQSPKYLFRKEGQNVTLSCEQNLNHDAMYWYRQDPGQGLRLIYYSQIVNDFQKGDIAEGYSVSREKKESFPLTVTSAQKNPTAFYLCASSETGTGYPGELFFGEGSRLTVL.

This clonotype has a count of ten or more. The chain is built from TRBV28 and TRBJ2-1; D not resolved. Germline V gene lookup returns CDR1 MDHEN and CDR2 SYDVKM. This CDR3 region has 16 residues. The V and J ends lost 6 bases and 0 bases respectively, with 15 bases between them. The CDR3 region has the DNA TGTGCCAGCAGCACTCTAGAGGAACTCTCCTACAATGAGCAGTTCTTC. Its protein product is CASSTLEELSYNEQFF.

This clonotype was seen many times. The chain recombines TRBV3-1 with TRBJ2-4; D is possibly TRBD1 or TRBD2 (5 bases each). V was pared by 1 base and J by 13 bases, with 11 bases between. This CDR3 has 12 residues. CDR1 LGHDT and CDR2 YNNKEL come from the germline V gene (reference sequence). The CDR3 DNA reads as TGTGCCAGCAGCCAAGTAATGGGGGAACAGTACTTC. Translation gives CASSQVMGEQYF.

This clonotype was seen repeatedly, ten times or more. CDR3 sequence: CASSLVQGDGYTF. The DNA of the CDR3 is TGTGCCAGCAGCTTAGTACAGGGCGATGGCTACACCTTC. The gene calls are TRBV7-9 and TRBJ1-2, with D perhaps TRBD1 (6 bases). Looked up from germline, CDR1 is SEHNR and CDR2 is FQNEAQ (reference sequence). The CDR3 has 13 residues. V was trimmed by 1 base and J by 6 bases, leaving 9 bases between them.

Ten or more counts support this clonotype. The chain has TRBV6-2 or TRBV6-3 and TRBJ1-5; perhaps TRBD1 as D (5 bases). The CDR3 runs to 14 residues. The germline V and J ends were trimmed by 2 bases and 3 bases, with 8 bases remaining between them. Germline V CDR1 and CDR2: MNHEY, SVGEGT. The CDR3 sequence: CASSYGGNNQPQHF. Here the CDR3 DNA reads TGTGCCAGCAGTTACGGGGGAAACAATCAGCCCCAGCATTTT.

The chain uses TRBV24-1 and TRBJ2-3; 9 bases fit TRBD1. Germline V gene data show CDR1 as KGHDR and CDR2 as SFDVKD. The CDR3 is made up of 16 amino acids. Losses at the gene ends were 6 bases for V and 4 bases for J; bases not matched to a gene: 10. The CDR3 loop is CATSMDRGGKPDTQYF. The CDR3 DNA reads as TGTGCCACCAGTATGGACAGGGGAGGCAAACCAGATACGCAGTATTTT.

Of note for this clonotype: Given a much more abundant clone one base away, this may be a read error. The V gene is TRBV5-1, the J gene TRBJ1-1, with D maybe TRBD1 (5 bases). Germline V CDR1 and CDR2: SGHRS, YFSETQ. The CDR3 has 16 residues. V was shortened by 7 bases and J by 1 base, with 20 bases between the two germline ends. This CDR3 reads CASGSRWDGGNTEAFF. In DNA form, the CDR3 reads TGCGCCAGCGGCTCAAGGTGGGACGGGGGGAACACTGAAGCTTTCTTT.

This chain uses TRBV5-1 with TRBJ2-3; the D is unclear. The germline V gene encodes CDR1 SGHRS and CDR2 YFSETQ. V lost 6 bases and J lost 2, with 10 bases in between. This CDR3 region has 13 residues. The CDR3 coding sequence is TGCGCCAGCAAAAATCCTATCACAGATACGCAGTATTTT. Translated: CASKNPITDTQYF. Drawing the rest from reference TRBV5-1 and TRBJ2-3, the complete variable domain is KAGVTQTPRYLIKTRGQQVTLSCSPISGHRSVSWYQQTPGQGLQFLFEYFSETQRNKGNFPGRFSGRQFSNSRSEMNVSTLELGDSALYLCASKNPITDTQYFGPGTRLTVL.

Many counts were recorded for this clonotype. The CDR3 protein is CATSGSGLAGNTGELFF. The CDR3, as DNA: TGTGCCACCAGTGGCTCAGGACTAGCGGGGAACACCGGGGAGCTGTTTTTT. The rearrangement uses TRBV24-1 and TRBJ2-2; TRBD2 aligns across 11 bases. CDR1 and CDR2 from the germline V gene are KGHDR and SFDVKD. The junction had 5 bases not matched to a gene; V was cut back by 5 bases and J by 1 base. This CDR3 has 17 amino acids.

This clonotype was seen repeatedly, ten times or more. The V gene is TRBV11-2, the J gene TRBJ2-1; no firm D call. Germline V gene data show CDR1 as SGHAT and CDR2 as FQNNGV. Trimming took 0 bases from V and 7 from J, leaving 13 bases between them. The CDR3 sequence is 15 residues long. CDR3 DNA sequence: TGTGCCAGCAGCTTAGAAGCTTCCCTCCAAAATGAGCAGTTCTTC. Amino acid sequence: CASSLEASLQNEQFF.

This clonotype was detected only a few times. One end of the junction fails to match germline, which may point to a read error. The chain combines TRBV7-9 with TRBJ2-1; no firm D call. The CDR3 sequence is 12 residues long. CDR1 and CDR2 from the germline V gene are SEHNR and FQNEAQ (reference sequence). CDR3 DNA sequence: TGTGCCGGCAGCTTCCTAGATAATGAGCAGTTCTTC. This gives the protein CAGSFLDNEQFF.

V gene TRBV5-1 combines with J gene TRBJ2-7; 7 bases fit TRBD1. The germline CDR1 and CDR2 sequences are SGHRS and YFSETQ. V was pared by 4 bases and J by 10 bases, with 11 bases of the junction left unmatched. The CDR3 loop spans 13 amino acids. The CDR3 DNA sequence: TGCGCCAGCAGCCTTGAGCCTACAGGGGAACAGTACTTC. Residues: CASSLEPTGEQYF.

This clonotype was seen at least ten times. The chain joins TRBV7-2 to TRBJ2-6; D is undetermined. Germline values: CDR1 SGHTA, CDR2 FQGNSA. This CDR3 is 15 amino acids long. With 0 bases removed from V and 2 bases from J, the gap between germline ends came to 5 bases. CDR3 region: CASSLAVAGANVLTF. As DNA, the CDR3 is TGTGCCAGCAGCTTAGCAGTCGCTGGGGCCAACGTCCTGACTTTC.

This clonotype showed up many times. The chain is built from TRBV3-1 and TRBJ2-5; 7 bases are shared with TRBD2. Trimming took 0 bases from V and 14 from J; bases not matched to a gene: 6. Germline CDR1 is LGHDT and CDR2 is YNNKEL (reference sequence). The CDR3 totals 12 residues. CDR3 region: CASSQEAGRIYF. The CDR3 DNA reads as TGTGCCAGCAGCCAAGAGGCCGGGAGGATATACTTC.

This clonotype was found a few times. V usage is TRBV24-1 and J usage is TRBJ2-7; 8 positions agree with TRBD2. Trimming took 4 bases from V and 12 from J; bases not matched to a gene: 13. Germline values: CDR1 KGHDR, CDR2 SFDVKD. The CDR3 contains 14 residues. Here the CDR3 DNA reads TGTGCCACCAGTGAGCCGGGACTAGAGGAAAAGCTGTACTTC. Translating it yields CATSEPGLEEKLYF.

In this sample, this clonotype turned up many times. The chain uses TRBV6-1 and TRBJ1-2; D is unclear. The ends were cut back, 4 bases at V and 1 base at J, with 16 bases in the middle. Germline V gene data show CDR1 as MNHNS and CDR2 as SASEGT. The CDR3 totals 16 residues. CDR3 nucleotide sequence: TGTGCCAGCAGTGCTGCTTCAGGAACCCTTAACTATGGCTACACCTTC. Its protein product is CASSAASGTLNYGYTF.

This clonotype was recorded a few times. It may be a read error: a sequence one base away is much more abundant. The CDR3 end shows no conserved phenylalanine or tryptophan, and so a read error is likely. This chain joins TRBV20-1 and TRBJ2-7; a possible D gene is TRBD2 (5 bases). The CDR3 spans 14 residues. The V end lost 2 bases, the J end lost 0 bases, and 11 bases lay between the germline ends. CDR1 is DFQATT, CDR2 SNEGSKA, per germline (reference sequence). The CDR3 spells CSARSLSGSYEQYS. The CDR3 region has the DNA TGCAGTGCTAGAAGCCTGAGCGGCTCCTACGAGCAGTACTCC.

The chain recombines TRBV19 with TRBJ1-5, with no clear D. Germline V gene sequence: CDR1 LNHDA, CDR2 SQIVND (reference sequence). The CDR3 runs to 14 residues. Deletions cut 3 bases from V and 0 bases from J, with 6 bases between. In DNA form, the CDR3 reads TGTGCCAGTAGTATTATTGATAGCAATCAGCCCCAGCATTTT. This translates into CASSIIDSNQPQHF.

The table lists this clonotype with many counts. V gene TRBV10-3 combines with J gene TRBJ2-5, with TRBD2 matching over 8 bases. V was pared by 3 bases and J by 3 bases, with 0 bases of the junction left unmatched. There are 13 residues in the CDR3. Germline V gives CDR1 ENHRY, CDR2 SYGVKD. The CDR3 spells CAISDGREETQYF. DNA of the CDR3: TGTGCCATCAGTGACGGGAGGGAAGAGACCCAGTACTTC.

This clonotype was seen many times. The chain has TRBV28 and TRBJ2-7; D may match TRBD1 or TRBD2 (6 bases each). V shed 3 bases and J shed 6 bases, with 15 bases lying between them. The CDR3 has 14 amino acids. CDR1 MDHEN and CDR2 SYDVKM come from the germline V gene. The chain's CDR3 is CASSLGGFGGEQYF. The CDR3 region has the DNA TGTGCCAGCAGTTTGGGGGGCTTTGGGGGCGAGCAGTACTTC.

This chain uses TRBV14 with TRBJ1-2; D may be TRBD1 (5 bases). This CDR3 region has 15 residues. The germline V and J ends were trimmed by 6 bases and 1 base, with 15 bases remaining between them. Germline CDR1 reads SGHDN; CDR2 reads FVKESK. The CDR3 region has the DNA TGTGCCAGCAGGGACCGGGACGGTGGTAACTATGGCTACACCTTC. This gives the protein CASRDRDGGNYGYTF.

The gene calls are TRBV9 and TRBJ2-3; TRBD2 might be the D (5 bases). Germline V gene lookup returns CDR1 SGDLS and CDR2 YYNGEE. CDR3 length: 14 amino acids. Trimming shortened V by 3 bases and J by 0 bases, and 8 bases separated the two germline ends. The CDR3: CASSASQSTDTQYF. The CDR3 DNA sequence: TGTGCCAGCAGCGCTAGCCAGAGCACAGATACGCAGTATTTT. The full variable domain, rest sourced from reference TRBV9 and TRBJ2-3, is DSGVTQTPKHLITATGQRVTLRCSPRSGDLSVYWYQQSLDQGLQFLIQYYNGEERAKGNILERFSAQQFPDLHSELNLSSLELGDSALYFCASSASQSTDTQYFGPGTRLTVL.

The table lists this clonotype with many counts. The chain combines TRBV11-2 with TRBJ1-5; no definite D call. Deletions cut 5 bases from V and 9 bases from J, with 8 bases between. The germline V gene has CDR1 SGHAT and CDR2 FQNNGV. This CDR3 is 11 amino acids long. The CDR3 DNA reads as TGTGCCAGCAGCCACTCCGGGCCCCAGCATTTT. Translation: CASSHSGPQHF.

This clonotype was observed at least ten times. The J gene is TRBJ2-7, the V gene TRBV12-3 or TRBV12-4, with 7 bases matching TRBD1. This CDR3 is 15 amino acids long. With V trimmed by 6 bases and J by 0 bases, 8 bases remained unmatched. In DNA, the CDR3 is TGTGCCAGCAGGATCTCCCAGGGGGACTCCTACGAGCAGTACTTC. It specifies CASRISQGDSYEQYF.

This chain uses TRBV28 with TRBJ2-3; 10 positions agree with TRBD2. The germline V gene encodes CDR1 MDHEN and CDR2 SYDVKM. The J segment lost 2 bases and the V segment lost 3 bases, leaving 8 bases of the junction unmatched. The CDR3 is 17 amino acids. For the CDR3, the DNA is TGTGCCAGCAGTTTCCCCTCTAGCGGGAGACTCACAGATACGCAGTATTTT. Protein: CASSFPSSGRLTDTQYF.

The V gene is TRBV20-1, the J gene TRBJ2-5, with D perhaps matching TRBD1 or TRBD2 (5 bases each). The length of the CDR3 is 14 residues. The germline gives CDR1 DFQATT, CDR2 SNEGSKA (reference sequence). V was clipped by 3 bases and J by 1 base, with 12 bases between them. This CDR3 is CSARRGRVQETQYF. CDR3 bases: TGCAGTGCTAGGAGGGGTAGGGTCCAAGAGACCCAGTACTTC.